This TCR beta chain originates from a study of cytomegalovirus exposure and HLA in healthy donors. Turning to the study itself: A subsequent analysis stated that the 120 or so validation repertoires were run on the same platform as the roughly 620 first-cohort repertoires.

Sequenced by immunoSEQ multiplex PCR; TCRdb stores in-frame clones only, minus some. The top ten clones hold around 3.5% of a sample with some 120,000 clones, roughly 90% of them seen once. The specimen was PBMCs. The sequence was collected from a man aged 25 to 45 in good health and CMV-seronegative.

The CDR3 protein is CATSRDGTGVYEQYF. The CDR3, as DNA: TGTGCCACCAGCAGAGATGGGACAGGGGTCTACGAGCAGTACTTC. This chain connects TRBV15 to TRBJ2-7; 10 bases line up with TRBD1. Losses at the gene ends were 0 bases for V and 3 bases for J; bases not matched to a gene: 2. From germline, CDR1 is LNHNV and CDR2 YYDKDF (reference sequence). The CDR3 spans 15 residues. Drawing the rest from reference TRBV15 and TRBJ2-7, the complete variable domain is DAMVIQNPRYQVTQFGKPVTLSCSQTLNHNVMYWYQQKSSQAPKLLFHYYDKDFNNEADTPDNFQSRRPNTSFCFLDIRSPGLGDTAMYLCATSRDGTGVYEQYFGPGTRLTVT.